The clone carrying this T cell receptor beta chain has ten or more counts. Antigen unknown. The CDR3 loop spans 13 amino acids. Trimming took 6 bases from V and 2 from J, leaving 11 bases between them. The sample belongs to a study of T-cell reconstitution after alpha-beta-depleted transplantation in children. General study findings and limits: A year post-transplant, T-cell counts and diversity derived mostly from newly produced T cells. There were reportedly several hundred expanded graft clones from which alpha-beta T cells came about two months after transplant. After transplant, high TCRbeta diversity at day 60 in some patients arose from surviving recipient T cells and thymic progenitors.

Preparation of the TCRbeta library was carried out with unique molecular identifiers. MiXCR, applied by TCRdb to the PCR reads, yields one record per CDR3 protein. Found here are just over 950,000 distinct CDR3 sequences, roughly 29% of them singletons; the top ten hold about 28%. The sample here was PBMCs, mostly from graft donor cells, taken 360 days after TCRalphabeta/CD19-depleted stem cell transplant. The source is a boy younger than two who had a stem cell transplant for SCID, so the T cells may come from the graft donor. The chain has TRBV12-3 or TRBV12-4 and TRBJ2-7; D is possibly TRBD1 (5 bases). The CDR3 spells CASSFRAPYEQYF. CDR3 nucleotides: TGTGCCAGCAGCTTCAGGGCTCCCTACGAGCAGTACTTC.